The text below deals with one T cell receptor (beta chain). The data derive from a study of blood T cell repertoires in COVID-19. Per the germline V gene, CDR1 is SGHTS and CDR2 is YDEGEE. Trimming left V 1 base short and J 2 bases short, with 12 bases between. This CDR3 spans 15 amino acids. Here immunoSEQ multiplex PCR was the method, and the copy in TCRdb shows in-frame clones only, minus some. Of a few hundred thousand clones listed, less than 95% are singletons. Sequenced: PBMCs or T cells enriched from blood (not recorded which). The V gene is TRBV5-8, the J gene TRBJ1-2; no reliable D call. The TCR originated in a man aged 18 to 30 who had recovered from COVID-19. CDR3 protein: CASSLSWAVNYGYTF. The CDR3 nucleotides are TGTGCCAGCAGCTTGAGTTGGGCAGTGAACTATGGCTACACCTTC.